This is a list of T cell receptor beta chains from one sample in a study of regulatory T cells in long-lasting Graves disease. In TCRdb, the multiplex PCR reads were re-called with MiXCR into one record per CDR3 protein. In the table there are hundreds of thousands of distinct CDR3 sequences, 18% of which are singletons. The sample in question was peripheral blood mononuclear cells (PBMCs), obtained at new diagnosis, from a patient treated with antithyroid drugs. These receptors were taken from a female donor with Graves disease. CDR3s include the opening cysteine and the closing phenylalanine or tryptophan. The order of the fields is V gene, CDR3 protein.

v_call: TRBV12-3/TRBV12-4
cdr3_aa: CASSFRGAGYGYTF

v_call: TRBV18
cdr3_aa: CASSPWTSVEEQYF

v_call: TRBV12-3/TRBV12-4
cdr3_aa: CASSGTSGHSYNEQFF

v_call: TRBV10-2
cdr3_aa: CASNRDGGVYNEQFF

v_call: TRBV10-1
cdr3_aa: CASGPGGTSYEQYF

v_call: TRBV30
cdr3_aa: CAWHQISGELFF

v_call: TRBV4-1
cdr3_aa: CASSQDLGRLYEQYF

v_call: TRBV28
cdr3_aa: CASSLLAGSSYNEQFF

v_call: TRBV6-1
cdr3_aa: CASTWTDAYEQYF

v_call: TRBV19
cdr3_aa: CASSIDRDRGNEQYF

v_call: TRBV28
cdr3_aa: CASSPIAGGGTGELFF

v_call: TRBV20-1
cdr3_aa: CSRRLSGDEQFF

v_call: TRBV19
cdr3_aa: CASSIVARQPYGYTF

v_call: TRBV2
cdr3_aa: CASSGARQETQYF

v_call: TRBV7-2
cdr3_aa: CASTKTNEKLFF

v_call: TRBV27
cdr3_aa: CASSLSPSLSPLHF

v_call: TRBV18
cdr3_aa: CASSPSVGSVTQYF

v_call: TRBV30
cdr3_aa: CACSEGSYEQYF

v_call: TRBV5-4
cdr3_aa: CASSSTQGTTFLTNTGELFF

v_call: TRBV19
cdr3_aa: CASKRGLRSNQPQHF

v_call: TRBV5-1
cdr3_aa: CASTGTSGPYEQYF

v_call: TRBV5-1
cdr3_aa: CASSRLAKKDTEAFF

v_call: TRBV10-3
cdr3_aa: CAISESLSSGTYEQYF

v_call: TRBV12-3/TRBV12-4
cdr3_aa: CASSSKGQENSGNTIYF

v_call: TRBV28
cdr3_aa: CASSLQGRETEAFF

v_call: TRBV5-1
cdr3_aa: CASSLSGGQETQYF

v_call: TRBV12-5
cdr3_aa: CASGFELSGQQASYEQYF

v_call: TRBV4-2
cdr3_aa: CASSQEPGYVGDTQYF

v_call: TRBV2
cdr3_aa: CASRDRGFYEQYF

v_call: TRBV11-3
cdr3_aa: CASSSSTGESYEQYF

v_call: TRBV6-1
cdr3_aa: CASSVFSSGDNEQFF

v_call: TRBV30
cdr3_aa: CAWSSLGGSRSEQFF

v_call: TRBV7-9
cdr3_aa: CASSLGAGGPPRATDTQYF

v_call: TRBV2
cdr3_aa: CASSESQGAGYGYTF

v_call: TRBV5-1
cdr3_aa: CASSLAATGSYEQYF

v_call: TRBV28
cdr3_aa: CASREPRQGVGKGETQYF

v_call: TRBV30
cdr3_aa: CAWYQENTEAFF

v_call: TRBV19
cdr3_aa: CASRVTGTGNTEAFF

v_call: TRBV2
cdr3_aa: CASSVGPIAKNIQYF

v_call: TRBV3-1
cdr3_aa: CASSPNFLSGSSYEQYF

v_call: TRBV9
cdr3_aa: CASSQRTSGNNEQFF

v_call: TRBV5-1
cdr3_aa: CASSLAIGEGNTEAFF

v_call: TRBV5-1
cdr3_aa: CASSLGQGVEQYF

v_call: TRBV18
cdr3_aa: CASSPSESSYNEQFF

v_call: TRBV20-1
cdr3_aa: CSAREGNANEKLFF

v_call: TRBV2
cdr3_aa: CASSERGGNSPLHF

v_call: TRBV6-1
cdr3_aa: CASRDWAATEAFF

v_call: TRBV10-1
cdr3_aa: CASSEAGSSATEAFF

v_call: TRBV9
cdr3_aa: CASSVSRRETGANVLTF

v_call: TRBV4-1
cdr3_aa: CASSQEKGLGTEAFF

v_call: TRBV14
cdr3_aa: CASSTGIFVEETQYF

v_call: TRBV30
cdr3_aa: CAWSAGSDSPLHF

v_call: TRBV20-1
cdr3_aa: CSASDGGIDYGYTF

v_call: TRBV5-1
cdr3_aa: CASSTGGSLYVETQYF

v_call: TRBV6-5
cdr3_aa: CASSYGVTIGKLFF

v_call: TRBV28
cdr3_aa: CASSLSLAYEQYF